This entry lists 14 T cell receptor beta chains sequenced from one sample in a study of beta chain features in type 1 diabetes. The entirety of the isolated RNA underwent reverse transcription, so expressed TCRB transcripts were sequenced. Using immunoSEQ multiplex PCR, the repertoire was profiled, and TCRdb retains in-frame clones only, with some absent. The table shows 850,000 to 900,000 clones, with under 20% occurring only once. Sequencing used naive CD4+ T cells from blood. These receptors were obtained from a woman aged 18 to 35 in good health.

This chain links TRBV5-4 with TRBJ2-3; 16 bases map to TRBD2. With 1 base clipped from V and 8 bases from J, the junction kept 4 bases outside the gene matches. Germline CDR1 reads SGHNT; CDR2 reads YYREEE (reference sequence). This CDR3 is built from 16 residues. The DNA for the CDR3 is TGTGCCAGCAGCTTGATGGGGACTAGCGGGAGGGGTACGCAGTATTTT. Translated: CASSLMGTSGRGTQYF. The full variable domain, completed using reference TRBV5-4 and TRBJ2-3, is ETGVTQSPTHLIKTRGQQVTLRCSSQSGHNTVSWYQQALGQGPQFIFQYYREEENGRGNFPPRFSGLQFPNYSSELNVNALELDDSALYLCASSLMGTSGRGTQYFGPGTRLTVL.

This clone was seen more than once but under ten times. The CDR3 reads CASSLGGRAREQYF. The DNA of the CDR3 is TGTGCCAGCAGCTTAGGCGGGAGGGCTAGGGAGCAGTACTTC. V usage is TRBV7-2 and J usage is TRBJ2-7; TRBD2 matches at 9 bases. The J segment lost 7 bases and the V segment lost 1 base, leaving 5 bases of the junction unmatched. The CDR3 spans 14 residues. Germline lookup yields CDR1 SGHTA and CDR2 FQGNSA. Full variable domain (missing parts from reference TRBV7-2 and TRBJ2-7): GAGVSQSPSNKVTEKGKDVELRCDPISGHTALYWYRQSLGQGLEFLIYFQGNSAPDKSGLPSDRFSAERTGGSVSTLTIQRTQQEDSAVYLCASSLGGRAREQYFGPGTRLTVT.

This clone was counted a few times. The gene calls are TRBV29-1 and TRBJ1-2; 9 positions match TRBD1. The CDR3 contains 14 residues. Germline V gives CDR1 SQVTM, CDR2 ANQGSEA. V trimming: 8 bases; J trimming: 7 bases; junction bases outside the gene matches: 14. Here the CDR3 reads CSHRDRDTPGGYTF. The CDR3 DNA reads TGCAGCCACCGGGACAGGGATACCCCCGGTGGCTACACCTTC.

This clone was detected a few times. The identical CDR3 is also encoded by other nucleotide sequences in the sample. V gene TRBV7-2 combines with J gene TRBJ2-7; maybe TRBD2 (5 bases). The CDR3 has 13 amino acids. From germline, CDR1 is SGHTA and CDR2 FQGNSA. V lost 1 base, J lost 2 bases, and 6 bases lay in between. CDR3 region: CASSLGGPYEQYF. The CDR3 DNA follows: TGTGCCAGCAGCTTAGGCGGGCCCTACGAGCAGTACTTC.

This clone was recorded a few times. V is TRBV11-1 and J is TRBJ2-1; 13 bases are a match to TRBD2. This CDR3 comprises 16 residues. The ends lost 5 bases at V and 2 bases at J; junction bases unmatched: 3. Germline loops: CDR1 SGHAT, CDR2 FQDESV (reference sequence). DNA of the CDR3: TGTGCCAGCAGCGGGGGACTAGCGGGAACCTACAATGAGCAGTTCTTC. This codes for CASSGGLAGTYNEQFF.

This rearrangement joins TRBV2 to TRBJ2-3; possible D gene TRBD2, 6 bases. Between the trimmed V and J ends, which lost 2 bases and 4 bases, there was a span of 10 bases. Germline lookup yields CDR1 SNHLY and CDR2 FYNNEI. The CDR3 covers 14 residues. This CDR3 reads CASSEMGLSDTQYF. The DNA of the CDR3 is TGTGCCAGCAGTGAAATGGGACTTTCAGATACGCAGTATTTT.

This sequence joins TRBV29-1 and TRBJ2-7; no reliable D call. Germline CDR1 reads SQVTM; CDR2 reads ANQGSEA. This CDR3 contains 11 residues. V was shortened by 4 bases and J by 6 bases, with 10 bases between the two germline ends. CDR3 residues: CSVVKYSEQYF. In DNA, the CDR3 is TGCAGCGTTGTGAAGTATTCCGAGCAGTACTTC.

This clone has just a few counts. The CDR3 nucleotides read TGTGCCAGTAGCCAGTATGGGGACGGTTTGAACACTGAAGCTTTCTTT. Translated: CASSQYGDGLNTEAFF. The chain links TRBV19 to TRBJ1-1, with D perhaps matching TRBD1 (5 bases). CDR1 LNHDA and CDR2 SQIVND come from the germline V gene (reference sequence). Between the trimmed V and J ends, which lost 6 bases and 0 bases, there was a span of 17 bases. The CDR3 spans 16 residues.

The J gene is TRBJ1-1, the V gene TRBV27, with D maybe TRBD1 (6 bases). V was clipped by 2 bases and J by 4 bases, with 8 bases between them. The length of the CDR3 is 13 residues. Germline CDR1 MNHEY, CDR2 SMNVEV (reference sequence). The CDR3: CASSLLRGTEAFF. DNA of the CDR3: TGTGCCAGCAGTTTACTCAGGGGCACTGAAGCTTTCTTT.

This clone was counted only a few times. The rearrangement uses TRBV29-1 and TRBJ2-1; D is undetermined. This CDR3 has 14 amino acids. The germline CDR1 and CDR2 sequences are SQVTM and ANQGSEA. The V end lost 1 base, the J end lost 5 bases, and 12 bases lay between the germline ends. As DNA, the CDR3 is TGCAGCGTTGAAGGAGGTCCCAGGAACAATGAGCAGTTCTTC. Its protein product is CSVEGGPRNNEQFF.

This chain links TRBV23-1 with TRBJ2-2; TRBD1 or TRBD2 may be the D gene (5 bases each). TRBV23-1 is an ORF, with its function uncertain. The CDR3 totals 17 residues. Trimming shortened V by 2 bases and J by 6 bases, and 19 bases separated the two germline ends. The DNA of the CDR3 is TGCGCCAGCAGTCAAAAAGGCTTAAGGGGACGAGCCGGGGAGCTGTTTTTT. Protein product: CASSQKGLRGRAGELFF.

Concerning this clone itself: The sample contains more than one DNA sequence encoding this CDR3. The chain is built from TRBV5-4 and TRBJ2-1; D remains unclear. The germline V and J ends were trimmed by 2 bases and 4 bases, with 7 bases remaining between them. There are 13 residues in the CDR3. The germline V gene encodes CDR1 SGHNT and CDR2 YYREEE (reference sequence). This CDR3 reads CASSLDQYNEQFF. As DNA, the CDR3 is TGTGCCAGCAGCTTAGATCAGTACAATGAGCAGTTCTTC.

This clone was detected a few times. The V call is TRBV5-4, the J call TRBJ2-7; the match to TRBD1 covers 8 bases. The CDR3 is 15 residues long. Germline V gene lookup returns CDR1 SGHNT and CDR2 YYREEE (reference sequence). After removal of 5 bases from V and 7 bases from J, the junction contained 14 bases not matched to a gene. This chain's CDR3 is CASSTGGQVVREQYF. The CDR3 DNA reads TGTGCCAGCAGTACAGGGGGACAGGTGGTACGAGAGCAGTACTTC. Drawing the rest from reference TRBV5-4 and TRBJ2-7, the complete variable domain is ETGVTQSPTHLIKTRGQQVTLRCSSQSGHNTVSWYQQALGQGPQFIFQYYREEENGRGNFPPRFSGLQFPNYSSELNVNALELDDSALYLCASSTGGQVVREQYFGPGTRLTVT.

This clone turned up a few times. The gene calls are TRBV21-1 and TRBJ1-1; TRBD1 was called by the table and not checked on the DNA. TRBV21-1 is a known pseudogene. The CDR3 spans 13 residues. CDR3 region: CASSKADNCEAFF. As DNA, the CDR3 is TGTGCCAGCAGCAAGGCGGACAATTGTGAAGCTTTCTTT.